Listed here are 10 T cell receptor beta chains from one sample, sequenced in a study of cytomegalovirus exposure and HLA in healthy donors. PCR used 60 Vbeta primers and 13 Jbeta primers. The method was immunoSEQ multiplex PCR; TCRdb's version includes in-frame clones alone and lacks a portion of them. Of 100,000 to 140,000 clones in the sample, roughly 70% were seen once. The specimen sequenced was PBMCs. The receptors originated from a woman aged 40 to 50 in good health and CMV-seropositive.

This clone was counted between two and nine times. The V call is TRBV30, the J call TRBJ1-2; 9 bases line up with TRBD1. This CDR3 has 13 residues. Germline assignment: CDR1 GTSNPN and CDR2 SVGIG (reference sequence). Trimming took 1 base from V and 7 from J; bases not matched to a gene: 4. The CDR3 loop is CAWSATGGGGYTF. The CDR3 bases are TGTGCCTGGAGTGCTACAGGGGGCGGTGGCTACACCTTC.

This chain uses TRBV14 with TRBJ1-1; D is uncertain. The V end lost 4 bases, the J end lost 0 bases, and 9 bases lay between the germline ends. CDR1 is SGHDN and CDR2 is FVKESK in the germline V gene. This CDR3 has 14 amino acids. DNA of the CDR3: TGTGCCAGCAGCCTGGCCATGATGAACACTGAAGCTTTCTTT. It encodes CASSLAMMNTEAFF.

J is TRBJ1-6 and V is TRBV30; 9 nucleotides line up with TRBD1. The ends lost 8 bases at V and 10 bases at J; junction bases unmatched: 6. The CDR3 loop spans 12 amino acids. CDR1 is GTSNPN and CDR2 is SVGIG in the germline V gene (reference sequence). The CDR3 coding sequence is TGTGCCCGGGGACAGGGAAGGTCACCCCTCCACTTT. Translated: CARGQGRSPLHF. Full variable domain (outside the CDR3, taken from reference TRBV30 and TRBJ1-6): SQTIHQWPATLVQPVGSPLSLECTVEGTSNPNLYWYRQAAGRGLQLLFYSVGIGQISSEVPQNLSASRPQDRQFILSSKKLLLSDSGFYLCARGQGRSPLHFGNGTRLTVT.

The chain's CDR3 is CASSPTDRGTGELFF. CDR3 nucleotide sequence: TGTGCCAGCAGCCCCACTGACAGGGGTACCGGGGAGCTGTTTTTT. The rearrangement links TRBV9 to TRBJ2-2; 8 bases fit TRBD1. Trimming cost V 4 bases and J 5 bases; bases outside gene matches: 7. CDR3 length: 15 amino acids. CDR1 SGDLS and CDR2 YYNGEE come from the germline V gene.

V usage is TRBV25-1 and J usage is TRBJ1-6; possible D gene TRBD1, 6 bases. In germline, CDR1 is MGHDK, CDR2 SYGVNS. Trimming removed 6 bases at V and 7 bases at J, with 13 bases between. This CDR3 has 14 amino acids. The CDR3 DNA follows: TGTGCCAGCAGCAGGGGCAGCGAAAATTCACCCCTCCACTTT. Its translation is CASSRGSENSPLHF.

This clone was observed a few times. The chain uses TRBV30 and TRBJ1-4, with 8 bases matching TRBD1. Germline lookup yields CDR1 GTSNPN and CDR2 SVGIG (reference sequence). V lost 4 bases to trimming and J lost 7 bases; unmatched junction nucleotides: 14. There are 16 residues in the CDR3. The chain's CDR3 is CAWTPGQAGSGEKLFF. CDR3 nucleotide sequence: TGTGCCTGGACCCCGGGACAGGCGGGATCGGGTGAAAAACTGTTTTTT.

J is TRBJ1-6 and V is TRBV4-2; a possible D gene is TRBD1 (5 bases). Looked up from germline, CDR1 is LGHNA and CDR2 is YNFKEQ. The CDR3 is made up of 17 amino acids. The V end was cut by 4 bases, the J end by 7 bases, with 20 bases between. In DNA form, the CDR3 reads TGTGCCAGCAGCCCAGTTTTGTCGTCAGGGAAGAATTCACCCCTCCACTTT. Its protein product is CASSPVLSSGKNSPLHF.

The chain joins TRBV7-3 to TRBJ2-3; 7 bases map to TRBD2. V gave up 5 bases and J gave up 0 bases; unmatched junction bases: 5. Per germline, CDR1 SGHTA and CDR2 FQGTGA. The CDR3 length is 15 residues. The CDR3 DNA follows: TGTGCCAGCAGCATGCTAGCGGCCAGCACAGATACGCAGTATTTT. Translating gives CASSMLAASTDTQYF.

This clone was seen only a few times. V gene TRBV6-1 combines with J gene TRBJ2-3; 9 bases agree with TRBD2. V lost 5 bases to trimming and J lost 2 bases; unmatched junction nucleotides: 5. CDR1 and CDR2 (germline): MNHNS, SASEGT. The CDR3 extends over 15 amino acids. CDR3 in DNA: TGTGCCAGCAGTTTTCGGACTAGCGACACAGATACGCAGTATTTT. It codes for CASSFRTSDTDTQYF.

CDR3 loop: CASSALSEETQYF. CDR3 sequence (DNA): TGCGCCAGCAGCGCACTTAGTGAGGAGACCCAGTACTTC. The chain carries TRBV5-1 and TRBJ2-5; D gene uncertain. Trimming removed 4 bases at V and 5 bases at J, with 12 bases between. The CDR3 sequence is 13 residues long. Germline V gives CDR1 SGHRS, CDR2 YFSETQ.